These T cell receptor beta chains were read from a single sample in a study of long-term antiretroviral therapy in people with HIV. The method was immunoSEQ multiplex PCR; TCRdb's version includes in-frame clones alone and lacks a portion of them. The sample records 17,000 or so clones, 75% to 85% being singletons. Sample: unsorted PBMCs, taken 0.3 years after starting antiretroviral therapy. The receptors here all came from a man younger than 35 with HIV. Each CDR3 is given with its conserved first and last residue. A D gene is named only where the DNA matches it firmly. The size entry is marked missing in some rows and otherwise reads once, few, many or a size class.

J: TRBJ2-2
D: NA
V: TRBV2
size: NA
length: 11
DNA: TGTGCCAGCACAGACACCGGGGAGCTGTTTTTT
CDR3: CASTDTGELFF

J: TRBJ2-3
D: TRBD1
V: TRBV6-1
size: NA
length: 14
DNA: TGTGCCAGCAGTTGGACAGGGGGGGCAGATACGCAGTATTTT
CDR3: CASSWTGGADTQYF

J: TRBJ2-3
D: TRBD1
V: TRBV7-9
size: NA
length: 16
DNA: TGTGCCAGCAGCTTGGCGGGACAGGGAGGACCAGATACGCAGTATTTT
CDR3: CASSLAGQGGPDTQYF

J: TRBJ1-1
D: NA
V: TRBV6-5
size: once
length: 15
DNA: TGTGCCAGCAGTTACTCCAGGGAAATGAACACTGAAGCTTTCTTT
CDR3: CASSYSREMNTEAFF

J: TRBJ2-7
D: NA
V: TRBV2
size: once
length: 11
DNA: TGTGCCAGCAACCCTCTGGGGGAGCAGTACTTC
CDR3: CASNPLGEQYF

J: TRBJ1-1
D: TRBD1
V: TRBV5-1
size: once
length: 13
DNA: TGCGCCAGCAGCTTGGACAGGGGGGACGGCGCTTTCTTT
CDR3: CASSLDRGDGAFF

J: TRBJ1-2
D: NA
V: TRBV27
size: NA
length: 11
DNA: TGTGCCAGCGGACGGACCTATGGCTACACCTTC
CDR3: CASGRTYGYTF

J: TRBJ2-5
D: NA
V: TRBV6-5
size: NA
length: 14
DNA: TGTGCCAGCAGTTACACGGACTTTCAAGAGACCCAGTACTTC
CDR3: CASSYTDFQETQYF

J: TRBJ1-1
D: NA
V: TRBV7-3
size: NA
length: 14
DNA: TGTGCCAGCAGCTTACAGGGGTGGGGCACTGAAGCTTTCTTT
CDR3: CASSLQGWGTEAFF

J: TRBJ2-5
D: TRBD2
V: TRBV6-5
size: NA
length: 15
DNA: TGTGCCAGCTCAACCGCGACTAGCGGTCCGGAGACCCAGTACTTC
CDR3: CASSTATSGPETQYF

J: TRBJ1-2
D: NA
V: TRBV6-1
size: NA
length: 14
DNA: TGTGCCAGCAGTGAGACACACAGAGGCTATGGCTACACCTTC
CDR3: CASSETHRGYGYTF

J: TRBJ2-7
D: NA
V: TRBV2
size: few
length: 13
DNA: TGTGCCAGCAGCGGTCAGGGTGATCGCGAGCAGTACTTC
CDR3: CASSGQGDREQYF

J: TRBJ1-1
D: NA
V: TRBV4-1
size: NA
length: 14
DNA: TGCGCCAGCAGCCAAGTTGGTGCGAACACTGAAGCTTTCTTT
CDR3: CASSQVGANTEAFF

J: TRBJ1-4
D: NA
V: TRBV5-1
size: NA
length: 17
DNA: TGCGCCAGCAGCTTGGATGACAGGATTGATGCTAATGAAAAACTGTTTTTT
CDR3: CASSLDDRIDANEKLFF

J: TRBJ2-4
D: NA
V: TRBV7-8
size: NA
length: 13
DNA: TGTGCCAGCAGCTTAGTTACAGGGCGGGTTCAGTACTTC
CDR3: CASSLVTGRVQYF

J: TRBJ1-1
D: NA
V: TRBV6-5
size: few
length: 14
DNA: TGTGCCAGCACCATGGGAGGGATGAACACTGAAGCTTTCTTT
CDR3: CASTMGGMNTEAFF

J: TRBJ2-3
D: NA
V: TRBV7-3
size: NA
length: 15
DNA: TGTGCCAGCAGCGAAGTTGGGGGGCAAGGAGATACGCAGTATTTT
CDR3: CASSEVGGQGDTQYF

J: TRBJ2-1
D: NA
V: TRBV6-6
size: NA
length: 14
DNA: TGTGCCAGCACCCCCCTCGGAACAGATAATGAGCAGTTCTTC
CDR3: CASTPLGTDNEQFF

J: TRBJ2-1
D: NA
V: TRBV5-4
size: NA
length: 15
DNA: TGTGCCAGCAGCCAGGAAAATGACAGAGGGGGGATTGAGTTCTTC
CDR3: CASSQENDRGGIEFF

J: TRBJ2-2
D: TRBD1
V: TRBV27
size: once
length: 16
DNA: TGTGCCAGCAGTTTATTCACAGGGGTGGGCACCGGGGAGCTGTTTTTT
CDR3: CASSLFTGVGTGELFF

J: TRBJ2-3
D: TRBD2
V: TRBV6-4
size: few
length: 15
DNA: TGTGCCAGCAGTGACTCTAGCGGGGGCACAGATACGCAGTATTTT
CDR3: CASSDSSGGTDTQYF

J: TRBJ1-6
D: NA
V: TRBV27
size: few
length: 14
DNA: TGTGCCAGCACCCTAGCGGGCGGGAATTCACCCCTCCACTTT
CDR3: CASTLAGGNSPLHF

J: TRBJ2-7
D: TRBD2
V: TRBV7-8
size: NA
length: 13
DNA: TGTGCCAGCAGCGCCGGGGGGGCCTACGAGCAGTACTTC
CDR3: CASSAGGAYEQYF

J: TRBJ2-5
D: TRBD1
V: TRBV30
size: NA
length: 15
DNA: TGTGCCTGGACCCGGGACAGTGGGATACAAGAGACCCAGTACTTC
CDR3: CAWTRDSGIQETQYF

J: TRBJ2-1
D: TRBD2
V: TRBV28
size: NA
length: 16
DNA: TGTGCCAGCAGCGAAAAGGCGGGGGGTTCTTACAATGAGCAGTTCTTC
CDR3: CASSEKAGGSYNEQFF

J: TRBJ1-3
D: TRBD1
V: TRBV10-1
size: NA
length: 14
DNA: TGCGCCAGCAGCTCGGACAGGGGAGGAAACACCATATATTTT
CDR3: CASSSDRGGNTIYF

J: TRBJ2-4
D: TRBD2
V: TRBV10-1
size: NA
length: 13
DNA: TGCGCCAGCAGCGGGGGGAAGAAAAACATTCAGTACTTC
CDR3: CASSGGKKNIQYF

J: TRBJ2-1
D: NA
V: TRBV7-9
size: NA
length: 14
DNA: TGTGCCAGCAGCCTTAGGGACTTCGGTAATGAGCAGTTCTTC
CDR3: CASSLRDFGNEQFF

J: TRBJ1-1
D: NA
V: TRBV6-1
size: NA
length: 14
DNA: TGTGCCAGCGGAGCAGGCCTCGTGAACACTGAAGCTTTCTTT
CDR3: CASGAGLVNTEAFF

J: TRBJ1-1
D: NA
V: TRBV5-1
size: NA
length: 14
DNA: TGCGCCAGCAGCGGGGCCCCCCCGGGCACTGAAGCTTTCTTT
CDR3: CASSGAPPGTEAFF

J: TRBJ2-1
D: NA
V: TRBV7-2
size: NA
length: 15
DNA: TGTGCCAGCAGCCCCCGGGACCTGTCAGGGAATGAGCAGTTCTTC
CDR3: CASSPRDLSGNEQFF

J: TRBJ2-2
D: NA
V: TRBV19
size: few
length: 14
DNA: TGTGCCAGTAGTCTGATCCCCGGCACCGGGGAGCTGTTTTTT
CDR3: CASSLIPGTGELFF

J: TRBJ2-1
D: TRBD1
V: TRBV11-3
size: once
length: 15
DNA: TGTGCCAGCAGCCCGACAAGGGGGCTGTACAATGAGCAGTTCTTC
CDR3: CASSPTRGLYNEQFF

J: TRBJ1-2
D: NA
V: TRBV6-5
size: NA
length: 12
DNA: TGTGCCAGCAGCGCAGGGGAGGGCGGCTACACCTTC
CDR3: CASSAGEGGYTF

J: TRBJ2-7
D: NA
V: TRBV6-6
size: NA
length: 15
DNA: TGTGCCAGCAGAGGGGCTCGGGGGAGCTCCTACGAGCAGTACTTC
CDR3: CASRGARGSSYEQYF

J: TRBJ1-6
D: TRBD1
V: TRBV11-2
size: NA
length: 16
DNA: TGTGCCAGCAGCCCTGGGACAGTTCCCGGGGTTTCACCCCTCCACTTT
CDR3: CASSPGTVPGVSPLHF

J: TRBJ1-1
D: NA
V: TRBV7-9
size: NA
length: 12
DNA: TGTGCCAGCAGTCGACAAGGATCCGAAGCTTTCTTT
CDR3: CASSRQGSEAFF

J: TRBJ2-3
D: NA
V: TRBV6-6
size: NA
length: 12
DNA: TGTGCCAGCAGCGAGAACACAGATACGCAGTATTTT
CDR3: CASSENTDTQYF

J: TRBJ2-7
D: TRBD1
V: TRBV10-2
size: NA
length: 14
DNA: TGCGCCAGCAGAGAACAGGGGCGTACCTACGAGCAGTACTTC
CDR3: CASREQGRTYEQYF

J: TRBJ2-1
D: NA
V: TRBV6-5
size: NA
length: 14
DNA: TGTGCCAGCAGCAGGCCCGGGACCGGCAATGAGCAGTTCTTC
CDR3: CASSRPGTGNEQFF

J: TRBJ1-2
D: TRBD1
V: TRBV19
size: once
length: 13
DNA: TGTGCCAGTAGTCGCGACAGGGGGGTCGGCTACACCTTC
CDR3: CASSRDRGVGYTF

J: TRBJ2-1
D: TRBD2
V: TRBV5-1
size: NA
length: 16
DNA: TGCGCCAGCAGCGCATCGGGGGGACTTTCCTTCAATGAGCAGTTCTTC
CDR3: CASSASGGLSFNEQFF

J: TRBJ1-2
D: NA
V: TRBV9
size: NA
length: 14
DNA: TGTGCCAGCAGCCCTATCCAAGCTAACTATGGCTACACCTTC
CDR3: CASSPIQANYGYTF

J: TRBJ2-3
D: TRBD2
V: TRBV27
size: NA
length: 16
DNA: TGTGCCAGCAGTCCCTATAGCGGGGGAATCTTAGATACGCAGTATTTT
CDR3: CASSPYSGGILDTQYF

J: TRBJ2-3
D: NA
V: TRBV15
size: NA
length: 15
DNA: TGTGCCACCAGCAGGCCCCAGGACAGCTCAGATACGCAGTATTTT
CDR3: CATSRPQDSSDTQYF

J: TRBJ1-5
D: NA
V: TRBV5-6
size: NA
length: 16
DNA: TGTGCCAGCAGCTTCAGGGAAGGGGAGGGTAATCAGCCCCAGCATTTT
CDR3: CASSFREGEGNQPQHF

J: TRBJ1-1
D: NA
V: TRBV6-5
size: NA
length: 14
DNA: TGTGCCAGCAGTTACGGAGGGTCATACACTGAAGCTTTCTTT
CDR3: CASSYGGSYTEAFF

J: TRBJ2-5
D: NA
V: TRBV28
size: NA
length: 13
DNA: TGTGCCAGCAGCCGGATTGGGGGGGAGACCCAGTACTTC
CDR3: CASSRIGGETQYF

J: TRBJ1-1
D: TRBD1
V: TRBV7-2
size: NA
length: 16
DNA: TGTGCCAGCAGCTGGACAAGAGGGACAGTGAACACTGAAGCTTTCTTT
CDR3: CASSWTRGTVNTEAFF

J: TRBJ1-2
D: TRBD1
V: TRBV18
size: NA
length: 15
DNA: TGTGCCAGCTCACCCACCGACAGGGGCGTCGGCGGCTACACCTTC
CDR3: CASSPTDRGVGGYTF

J: TRBJ1-1
D: NA
V: TRBV27
size: NA
length: 13
DNA: TGTGCCAGCAGTTTTTCAGCAGGCACTGAAGCTTTCTTT
CDR3: CASSFSAGTEAFF

J: TRBJ1-6
D: NA
V: TRBV5-4
size: NA
length: 14
DNA: TGTGCCAGCAGGGGGGCGGGGGTCAATTCACCCCTCCACTTT
CDR3: CASRGAGVNSPLHF